This T cell receptor (beta chain) was documented in a study of Ad26.COV2.S vaccination and SARS-CoV-2 variants. The CDR3 spans 15 residues. The germline V gene encodes CDR1 SGHRS and CDR2 YFSETQ. V was trimmed by 4 bases and J by 2 bases, leaving 15 bases between them. This clone was detected only once. What it binds is unknown. Study-level findings and limits: Vaccine recipients and placebo recipients showed similar non-spike TCR breadth.

Described treatment: some 19 received Ad26.COV2.S at low or high dose, single or two shots; about 5 received placebo; per-sample allocation not given. Specimen acquisition occurred on day 63 following the initial vaccine or placebo injection. Boston provided a donor who was an adult aged 18-55 years. It was Wuhan-strain SARS-CoV-2 spike that the Ad26 vaccine vector expressed. Profiled with immunoSEQ multiplex PCR; TCRdb holds only in-frame clones, not every one. The sample lists around 300,000 clones, 75% to 90% seen once, with just under 5% in the top ten. This sample comprised peripheral blood, obtained in a trial of Ad26.COV2.S vaccine versus placebo. The source of this sequence is a person aged 18 to 65 who received the Ad26.COV2.S COVID-19 vaccine or a placebo. The chain uses TRBV5-1 and TRBJ2-5; D possibly corresponds to TRBD1 (6 bases). The CDR3 nucleotides read TGCGCCAGCAGCGTCCCGGACAGCCGGCAAGAGACCCAGTACTTC. Protein sequence: CASSVPDSRQETQYF.